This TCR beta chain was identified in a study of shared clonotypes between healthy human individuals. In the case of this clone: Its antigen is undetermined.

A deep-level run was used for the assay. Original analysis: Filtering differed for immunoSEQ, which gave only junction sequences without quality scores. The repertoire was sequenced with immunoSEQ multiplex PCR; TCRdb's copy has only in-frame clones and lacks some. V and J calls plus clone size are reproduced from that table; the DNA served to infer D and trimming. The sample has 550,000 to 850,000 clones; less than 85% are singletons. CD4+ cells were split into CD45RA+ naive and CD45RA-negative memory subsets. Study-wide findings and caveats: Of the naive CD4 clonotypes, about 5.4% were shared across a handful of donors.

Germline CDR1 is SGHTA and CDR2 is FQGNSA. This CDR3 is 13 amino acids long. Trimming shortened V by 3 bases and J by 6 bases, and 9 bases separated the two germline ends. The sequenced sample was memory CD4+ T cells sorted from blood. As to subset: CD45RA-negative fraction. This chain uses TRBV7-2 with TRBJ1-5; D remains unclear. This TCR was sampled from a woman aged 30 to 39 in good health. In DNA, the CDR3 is TGTGCCAGCAGCTTGCAACTGGGTCAGCCCCAGCATTTT. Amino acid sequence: CASSLQLGQPQHF. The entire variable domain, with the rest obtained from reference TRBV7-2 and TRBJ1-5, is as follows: GAGVSQSPSNKVTEKGKDVELRCDPISGHTALYWYRQSLGQGLEFLIYFQGNSAPDKSGLPSDRFSAERTGGSVSTLTIQRTQQEDSAVYLCASSLQLGQPQHFGDGTRLSIL.